A single sample gave rise to the 21 T cell receptor beta chains below, sequenced in a study of T cell repertoires in cytomegalovirus infection. A single record per CDR3 protein comes from TCRdb applying MiXCR to the reads. The profile shows more than 650,000 distinct CDR3 sequences, about a third of them singletons. Sequencing was performed on PBMCs. The receptor source for this set is a human donor in good health (CMV status not recorded). Some clones in this sample may be carry-over from other donors' samples.

The gene calls are TRBV20-1 and TRBJ1-1; no clear D. The CDR3 consists of 14 residues. Deletions cut 3 bases from V and 0 bases from J, with 11 bases between. CDR1 is DFQATT, CDR2 SNEGSKA, per germline (reference sequence). Written as DNA, the CDR3 is TGCAGTGCTAGCATCGGGAGCATGAACACTGAAGCTTTCTTT. This codes for CSASIGSMNTEAFF.

The J gene is TRBJ2-1, the V gene TRBV12-3 or TRBV12-4; TRBD2 matches 11 bases. The CDR3 contains 16 residues. Trimming at V came to 0 bases and at J to 8 bases, leaving 6 bases not matched to a gene. The CDR3 spells CASSLARLAGWYEQFF. CDR3 nucleotides: TGTGCCAGCAGTTTAGCGCGACTAGCGGGATGGTATGAGCAGTTCTTC.

The rearrangement uses TRBV5-1 and TRBJ2-2, with 9 bases that match TRBD1. Germline V gene data show CDR1 as SGHRS and CDR2 as YFSETQ. This CDR3 spans 17 amino acids. V trimming: 4 bases; J trimming: 5 bases; junction bases outside the gene matches: 12. CDR3 in DNA: TGCGCCAGCAGCACCGGGAAGGGACAGGGTCGTACCGGGGAGCTGTTTTTT. This codes for CASSTGKGQGRTGELFF.

The rearrangement joins TRBV7-6 to TRBJ2-1; no definite D call. CDR1 and CDR2 (germline): SGHVS, FNYEAQ. This CDR3 comprises 11 residues. V dropped 1 base and J dropped 13 bases, with 8 bases sitting between them. The CDR3 DNA follows: TGTGCCAGCAGCTTAGGAGGCGGTCAGTTCTTC. Its translation: CASSLGGGQFF.

The V call is TRBV5-1, the J call TRBJ1-2; no clear D gene. CDR3 length equals 13 residues. The V gene lost 0 bases and the J gene lost 3 bases, with 6 bases spanning the gap. Germline values: CDR1 SGHRS, CDR2 YFSETQ. CDR3 residues: CASSLDGHYGYTF. CDR3 nucleotide sequence: TGCGCCAGCAGCTTGGACGGTCACTATGGCTACACCTTC.

The rearrangement uses TRBV20-1 and TRBJ2-7; 10 nucleotides align to TRBD1. The ends lost 7 bases at V and 5 bases at J; junction bases unmatched: 29. The CDR3 length is 20 residues. Germline values: CDR1 DFQATT, CDR2 SNEGSKA (reference sequence). The CDR3 coding sequence is TGCAGTGGTTTACCTTACTCGGACAGGGGGTTAAGTCGTGCCGGAAACGAGCAGTACTTC. The encoded protein is CSGLPYSDRGLSRAGNEQYF.

The table lists this clonotype with a few counts. The CDR3 loop is CASLPGGTASGNTIYF. DNA for the CDR3: TGTGCCAGTCTCCCCGGGGGGACAGCCTCTGGAAACACCATATATTTT. The chain couples TRBV19 to TRBJ1-3, with 7 positions matching TRBD1. CDR3 length: 16 amino acids. Germline values: CDR1 LNHDA, CDR2 SQIVND (reference sequence). V shed 8 bases, J shed 0 bases, and the junction held 10 bases outside the gene matches.

The chain employs TRBV20-1 and TRBJ2-5; 9 positions agree with TRBD2. V lost 1 base and J lost 0; bases outside the gene matches: 6. This CDR3 contains 16 residues. Germline CDR1 is DFQATT and CDR2 is SNEGSKA (reference sequence). For the CDR3, the DNA is TGCAGTGCTAGAGCTCCCAGCGGGAGGCACCAAGAGACCCAGTACTTC. Translating it yields CSARAPSGRHQETQYF.

This clonotype came up a few times. The gene calls are TRBV28 and TRBJ2-2, with D possibly matching TRBD1 (6 bases). Trimming took 3 bases from V and 1 from J, leaving 9 bases between them. Germline V gene lookup returns CDR1 MDHEN and CDR2 SYDVKM. The CDR3 loop spans 15 amino acids. CDR3: CASSFGQLNTGELFF. The CDR3 DNA reads TGTGCCAGCAGTTTCGGACAGCTGAACACCGGGGAGCTGTTTTTT.

This clonotype has only a few counts. V is TRBV12-3 or TRBV12-4 and J is TRBJ1-1, with D perhaps matching TRBD1 (5 bases). Trimming left V 6 bases short and J 3 bases short, with 17 bases between. The CDR3 is 15 amino acids. This CDR3 reads CASRTRGPQDTEAFF. In nucleotides, the CDR3 is TGTGCCAGCAGAACCCGGGGACCGCAAGACACTGAAGCTTTCTTT.

The rearrangement joins TRBV24-1 to TRBJ2-2; TRBD1 matches at 7 bases. The ends lost 1 base at V and 4 bases at J; junction bases unmatched: 17. From germline, CDR1 is KGHDR and CDR2 SFDVKD. The length of the CDR3 is 20 residues. Here the CDR3 DNA reads TGTGCCACCAGTGATTTTGGAAGGGGGCGACCGGGACAGCTCACCGGGGAGCTGTTTTTT. It translates to CATSDFGRGRPGQLTGELFF.

The V gene is TRBV20-1, the J gene TRBJ2-1; D not resolved. The CDR3 is 12 amino acids. CDR1 and CDR2 (germline): DFQATT, SNEGSKA (reference sequence). V shed 0 bases and J shed 6 bases, with 6 bases lying between them. The CDR3 loop is CSARDYVNEQFF. CDR3 in DNA: TGCAGTGCTAGAGACTATGTCAATGAGCAGTTCTTC.

This CDR3 is CATSTTGPGNQPQHF. The CDR3 DNA follows: TGTGCCACCAGTACGACAGGACCAGGCAATCAGCCCCAGCATTTT. V is TRBV24-1 and J is TRBJ1-5, with TRBD1 as a possible D gene (6 bases). Trimming removed 6 bases from V and 2 bases from J, with 13 bases in between. The CDR3 extends over 15 amino acids. Germline-derived CDR1 and CDR2 are KGHDR and SFDVKD.

The table lists this clonotype with a count of one. One end of the junction does not line up with germline, which may come from a read error. The chain has TRBV14 and TRBJ2-1, with TRBD2 identical over 9 bases. Germline-derived CDR1 and CDR2 are SGHDN and FVKESK. The CDR3 has 16 amino acids. CDR3 nucleotide sequence: TGTGCCAGCAGCCGTCAGCCGGGACTAGCCTACAATGCGCAGTTCTTC. Residues: CASSRQPGLAYNAQFF. The variable domain in full, with the rest retrieved from reference TRBV14 and TRBJ2-1, is EAGVTQFPSHSVIEKGQTVTLRCDPISGHDNLYWYRRVMGKEIKFLLHFVKESKQDESGMPNNRFLAERTGGTYSTLKVQPAELEDSGVYFCASSRQPGLAYNAQFFGPGTRLTVL.

Only a few counts were recorded for this clonotype. CDR3 region: CASSYFPRDTFSYEQYF. In nucleotides, the CDR3 is TGTGCCAGCAGTTACTTCCCCCGGGACACCTTCTCCTACGAGCAGTACTTC. The chain has TRBV6-5 and TRBJ2-7; D might be TRBD1 (6 bases). The CDR3 covers 17 residues. The germline V gene encodes CDR1 MNHEY and CDR2 SVGAGI. V was trimmed by 1 base and J by 0 bases, leaving 16 bases between them.

The count of this clonotype is one. The rearrangement uses TRBV5-1 and TRBJ2-7; D is tentatively TRBD1 or TRBD2 (6 bases each). V was cut by 4 bases and J by 9 bases, with 11 bases left in between. CDR1 and CDR2 (germline): SGHRS, YFSETQ. This CDR3 comprises 11 residues. The CDR3 DNA reads TGCGCCAGCAGCCCGGGGGCCGTGCAGTACTTC. Amino acids: CASSPGAVQYF. Full variable domain (outside the CDR3, taken from reference TRBV5-1 and TRBJ2-7): KAGVTQTPRYLIKTRGQQVTLSCSPISGHRSVSWYQQTPGQGLQFLFEYFSETQRNKGNFPGRFSGRQFSNSRSEMNVSTLELGDSALYLCASSPGAVQYFGPGTRLTVT.

This sequence joins TRBV7-2 and TRBJ1-1, with D maybe TRBD1 (5 bases). V was cut by 6 bases and J by 2 bases, with 19 bases left in between. Germline CDR1 SGHTA, CDR2 FQGNSA. The CDR3 is 16 residues long. CDR3 sequence reads: CASRKGGAGRNTEAFF. Written as DNA, the CDR3 is TGTGCCAGCAGAAAGGGCGGGGCGGGGAGAAACACTGAAGCTTTCTTT.

This clonotype has a handful of counts. The chain employs TRBV24-1 and TRBJ2-2; TRBD1 aligns across 7 bases. Trimming removed 4 bases from V and 6 bases from J; junction bases left unmatched: 7. The CDR3 covers 15 residues. Looked up from germline, CDR1 is KGHDR and CDR2 is SFDVKD. Here the CDR3 reads CATSDLQGTAGELFF. CDR3 nucleotides: TGTGCCACCAGTGACCTCCAGGGGACAGCCGGGGAGCTGTTTTTT.

This clonotype appeared a few times. This chain connects TRBV18 to TRBJ2-3; no clear D gene. The germline V gene encodes CDR1 KGHSH and CDR2 LQKENI. Deletions cut 3 bases from V and 0 bases from J, with 7 bases between. The length of the CDR3 is 14 residues. CDR3 region: CASSPALSTDTQYF. CDR3 bases: TGTGCCAGCTCACCCGCTTTGAGCACAGATACGCAGTATTTT.

The chain links TRBV28 to TRBJ1-2, with D perhaps TRBD1 (6 bases). Per germline, CDR1 MDHEN and CDR2 SYDVKM. This CDR3 has 14 residues. The V gene lost 7 bases and the J gene lost 4 bases, with 16 bases spanning the gap. The CDR3 protein is CASNYPGGAYGYTF. The CDR3 DNA follows: TGTGCCAGCAACTACCCGGGGGGCGCCTATGGCTACACCTTC.

The V gene is TRBV20-1, the J gene TRBJ1-1; D remains ambiguous. Germline V gene lookup returns CDR1 DFQATT and CDR2 SNEGSKA (reference sequence). V lost 6 bases and J 1 base, leaving 12 bases between the germline ends. The CDR3 loop spans 13 amino acids. For the CDR3, the DNA is TGCAGTGCCGCACTGCAGAAGAACACTGAAGCTTTCTTT. Translating it yields CSAALQKNTEAFF.